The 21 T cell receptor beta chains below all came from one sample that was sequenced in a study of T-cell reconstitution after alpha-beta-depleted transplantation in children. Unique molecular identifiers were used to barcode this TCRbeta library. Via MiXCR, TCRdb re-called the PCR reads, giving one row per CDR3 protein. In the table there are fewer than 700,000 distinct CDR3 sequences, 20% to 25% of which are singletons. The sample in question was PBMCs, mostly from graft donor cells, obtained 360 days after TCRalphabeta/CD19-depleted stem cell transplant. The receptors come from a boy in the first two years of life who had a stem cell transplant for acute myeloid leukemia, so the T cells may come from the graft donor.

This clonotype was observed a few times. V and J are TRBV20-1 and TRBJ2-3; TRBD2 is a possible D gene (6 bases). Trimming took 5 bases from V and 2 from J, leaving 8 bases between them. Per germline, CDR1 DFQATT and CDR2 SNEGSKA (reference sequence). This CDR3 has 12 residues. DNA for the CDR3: TGCAGTGCTCGCGGGATCACAGATACGCAGTATTTT. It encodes CSARGITDTQYF.

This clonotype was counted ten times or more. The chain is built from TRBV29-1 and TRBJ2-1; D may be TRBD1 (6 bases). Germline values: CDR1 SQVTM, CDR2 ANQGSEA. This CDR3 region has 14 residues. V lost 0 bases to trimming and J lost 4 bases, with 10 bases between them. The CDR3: CSVEDQGTYNEQFF. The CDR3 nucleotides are TGCAGCGTTGAAGATCAGGGGACATACAATGAGCAGTTCTTC.

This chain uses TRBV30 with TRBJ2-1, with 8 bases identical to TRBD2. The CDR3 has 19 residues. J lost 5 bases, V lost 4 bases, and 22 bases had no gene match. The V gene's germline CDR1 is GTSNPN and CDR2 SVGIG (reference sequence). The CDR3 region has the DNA TGTGCCTGGAATCGCGTGCCCGGGGGGGCCTTGGGACAAGACAATGAGCAGTTCTTC. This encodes CAWNRVPGGALGQDNEQFF. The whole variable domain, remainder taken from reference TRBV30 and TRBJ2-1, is SQTIHQWPATLVQPVGSPLSLECTVEGTSNPNLYWYRQAAGRGLQLLFYSVGIGQISSEVPQNLSASRPQDRQFILSSKKLLLSDSGFYLCAWNRVPGGALGQDNEQFFGPGTRLTVL.

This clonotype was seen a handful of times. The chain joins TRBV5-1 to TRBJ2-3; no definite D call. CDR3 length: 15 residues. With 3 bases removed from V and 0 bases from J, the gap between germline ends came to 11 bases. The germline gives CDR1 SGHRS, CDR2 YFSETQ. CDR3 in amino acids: CASSSGRLSTDTQYF. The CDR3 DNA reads TGCGCCAGCAGCTCAGGACGGTTGAGCACAGATACGCAGTATTTT.

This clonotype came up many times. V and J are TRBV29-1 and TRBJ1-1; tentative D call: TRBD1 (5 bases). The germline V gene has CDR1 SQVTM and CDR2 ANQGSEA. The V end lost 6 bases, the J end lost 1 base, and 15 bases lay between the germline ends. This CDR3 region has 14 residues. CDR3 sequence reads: CSVVSGTQNTEAFF. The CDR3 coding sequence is TGCAGCGTCGTTTCCGGGACGCAGAACACTGAAGCTTTCTTT.

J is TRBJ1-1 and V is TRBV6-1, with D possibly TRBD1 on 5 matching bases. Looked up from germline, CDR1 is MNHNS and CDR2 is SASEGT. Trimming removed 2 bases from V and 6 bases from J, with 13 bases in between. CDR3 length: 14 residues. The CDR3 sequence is CASSERQGFPEAFF. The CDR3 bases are TGTGCCAGCAGTGAACGTCAGGGTTTCCCTGAAGCTTTCTTT.

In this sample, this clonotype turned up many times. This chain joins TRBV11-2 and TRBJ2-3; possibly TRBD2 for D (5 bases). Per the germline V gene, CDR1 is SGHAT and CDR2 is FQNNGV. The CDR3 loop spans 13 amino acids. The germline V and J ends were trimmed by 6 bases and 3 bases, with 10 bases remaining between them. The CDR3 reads CASRAPGTDTQYF. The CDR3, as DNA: TGTGCCAGCAGGGCCCCGGGGACAGATACGCAGTATTTT.

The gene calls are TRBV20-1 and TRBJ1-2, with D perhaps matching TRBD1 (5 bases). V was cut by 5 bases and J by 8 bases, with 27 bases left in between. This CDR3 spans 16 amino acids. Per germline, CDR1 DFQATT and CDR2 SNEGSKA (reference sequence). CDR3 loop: CSAQGGGTLGWWGYTF. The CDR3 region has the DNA TGCAGTGCTCAGGGCGGCGGGACCCTCGGATGGTGGGGCTACACCTTC.

The CDR3 spells CSANQAGRLTGELFF. CDR3 nucleotide sequence: TGCAGTGCTAATCAGGCGGGGAGGCTCACCGGGGAGCTGTTTTTT. The V and J genes are TRBV20-1 and TRBJ2-2; possibly TRBD2 for D (6 bases). The germline CDR1 and CDR2 sequences are DFQATT and SNEGSKA (reference sequence). This CDR3 region has 15 residues. Trimming removed 4 bases from V and 4 bases from J, with 16 bases in between.

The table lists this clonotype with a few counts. CDR3 residues: CASSEYRGSHDYEQYF. The DNA for the CDR3 is TGTGCCAGCAGTGAATATCGAGGGTCCCACGACTACGAGCAGTACTTC. The chain has TRBV2 and TRBJ2-7; weak D call: TRBD2 (5 bases). The CDR3 runs to 16 residues. The V end lost 2 bases, the J end lost 3 bases, and 17 bases lay between the germline ends. Germline V gene sequence: CDR1 SNHLY, CDR2 FYNNEI.

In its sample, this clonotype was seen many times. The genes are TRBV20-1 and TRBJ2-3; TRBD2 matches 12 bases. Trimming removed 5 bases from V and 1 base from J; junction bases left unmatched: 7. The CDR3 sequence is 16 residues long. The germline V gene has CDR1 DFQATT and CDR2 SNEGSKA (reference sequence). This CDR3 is CSALDRLAGGTDTQYF. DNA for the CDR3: TGCAGTGCTCTCGATAGACTAGCGGGGGGCACAGATACGCAGTATTTT.

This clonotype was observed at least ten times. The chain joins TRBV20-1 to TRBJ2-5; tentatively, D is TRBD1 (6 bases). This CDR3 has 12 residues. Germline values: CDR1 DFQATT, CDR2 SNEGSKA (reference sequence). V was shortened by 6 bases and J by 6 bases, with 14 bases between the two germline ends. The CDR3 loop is CSARGQIKTQYF. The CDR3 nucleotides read TGCAGTGCCCGAGGACAGATAAAGACCCAGTACTTC.

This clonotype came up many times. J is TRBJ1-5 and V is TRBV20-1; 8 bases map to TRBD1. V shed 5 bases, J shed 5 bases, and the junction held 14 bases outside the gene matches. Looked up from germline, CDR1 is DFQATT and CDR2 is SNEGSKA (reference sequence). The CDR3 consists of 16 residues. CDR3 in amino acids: CSASDLAGGKDQPQHF. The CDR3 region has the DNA TGCAGTGCTTCGGACCTAGCAGGGGGCAAGGATCAGCCCCAGCATTTT.

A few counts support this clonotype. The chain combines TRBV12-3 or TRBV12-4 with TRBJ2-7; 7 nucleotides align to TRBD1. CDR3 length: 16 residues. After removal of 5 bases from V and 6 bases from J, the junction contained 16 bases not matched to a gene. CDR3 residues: CASSPLQGSAFGEQYF. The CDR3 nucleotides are TGTGCCAGCAGTCCATTACAGGGGTCAGCATTCGGCGAGCAGTACTTC.

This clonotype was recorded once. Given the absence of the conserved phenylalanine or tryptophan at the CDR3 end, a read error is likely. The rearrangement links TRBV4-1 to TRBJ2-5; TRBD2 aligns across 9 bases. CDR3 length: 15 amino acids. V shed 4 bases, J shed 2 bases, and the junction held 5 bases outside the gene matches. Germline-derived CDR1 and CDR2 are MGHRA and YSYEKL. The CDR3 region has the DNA TGCGCCAGCAGCCTCAGAGCGGGGGGACAAGAGACCCAGTACTTG. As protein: CASSLRAGGQETQYL.

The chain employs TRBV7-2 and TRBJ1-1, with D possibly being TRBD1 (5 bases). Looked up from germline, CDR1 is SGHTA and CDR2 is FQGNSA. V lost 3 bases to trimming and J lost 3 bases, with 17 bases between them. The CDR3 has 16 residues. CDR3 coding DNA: TGTGCCAGCAGCTTGAGTTCAGGGCCACCTTACACTGAAGCTTTCTTT. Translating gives CASSLSSGPPYTEAFF.

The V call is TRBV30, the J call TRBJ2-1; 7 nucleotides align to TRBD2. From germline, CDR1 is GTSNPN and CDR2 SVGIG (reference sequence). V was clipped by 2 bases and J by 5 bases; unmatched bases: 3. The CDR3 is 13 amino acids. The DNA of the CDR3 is TGTGCCTGGAGTATCGCGGGGGACAATGAGCAGTTCTTC. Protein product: CAWSIAGDNEQFF.

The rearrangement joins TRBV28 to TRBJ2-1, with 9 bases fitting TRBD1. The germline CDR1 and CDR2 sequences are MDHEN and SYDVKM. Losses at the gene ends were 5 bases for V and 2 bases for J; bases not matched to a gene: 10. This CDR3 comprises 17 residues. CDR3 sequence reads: CASSLGTGLGTYNEQFF. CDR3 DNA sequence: TGTGCCAGCAGTCTCGGGACAGGGTTGGGGACCTACAATGAGCAGTTCTTC.

CDR3 protein: CAFRAGATDTQYF. The CDR3 bases are TGTGCCTTCCGTGCGGGGGCCACAGATACGCAGTATTTT. The chain employs TRBV12-3 or TRBV12-4 and TRBJ2-3; the D gene is possibly TRBD2 (7 bases). V gave up 11 bases and J gave up 2 bases, with 14 bases separating them. There are 13 residues in the CDR3.

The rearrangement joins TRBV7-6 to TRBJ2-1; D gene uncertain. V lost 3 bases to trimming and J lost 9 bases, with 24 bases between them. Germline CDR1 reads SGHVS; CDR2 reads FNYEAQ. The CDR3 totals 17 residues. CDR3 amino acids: CASSFPSGFSGMGEQFF. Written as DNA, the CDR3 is TGTGCCAGCAGCTTTCCCTCCGGGTTTTCTGGCATGGGTGAGCAGTTCTTC.

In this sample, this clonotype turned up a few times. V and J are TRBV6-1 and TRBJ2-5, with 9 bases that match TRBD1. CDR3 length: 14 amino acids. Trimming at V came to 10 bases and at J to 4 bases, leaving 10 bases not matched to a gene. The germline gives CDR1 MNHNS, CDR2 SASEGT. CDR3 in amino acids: CAKPGTGSRETQYF. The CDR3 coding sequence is TGTGCCAAGCCCGGGACAGGGAGTAGAGAGACCCAGTACTTC.